The TCR beta chain under discussion was sequenced for a study of resident and recirculating memory T cells in vitiligo. As for the study in general: Epidermis came from shave biopsies of lesional and nonlesional sites, plus PBMCs. No cells were sorted; samples were homogenized just before genomic DNA extraction.

Overall study findings and caveats: No unique dominant TCR clone was found in vitiligo lesions.

The CDR3 spans 15 residues. Germline CDR1 is SGHRS and CDR2 is YFSETQ. The V end lost 0 bases, the J end lost 7 bases, and 16 bases lay between the germline ends. TCRdb keeps only in-frame clones here, not all; method: immunoSEQ multiplex PCR. The sample has 72,000 or so clones, roughly 94% seen once. Worth noting for this clone: The antigen remains undetermined.

This receptor was taken from a male donor with vitiligo. The chain couples TRBV5-1 to TRBJ2-5; D might be TRBD2 (5 bases). The sequenced material came from blood. DNA of the CDR3: TGCGCCAGCAGCTTGGGGACTCCCCGAGGAGGGACCCAGTACTTC. It codes for CASSLGTPRGGTQYF.